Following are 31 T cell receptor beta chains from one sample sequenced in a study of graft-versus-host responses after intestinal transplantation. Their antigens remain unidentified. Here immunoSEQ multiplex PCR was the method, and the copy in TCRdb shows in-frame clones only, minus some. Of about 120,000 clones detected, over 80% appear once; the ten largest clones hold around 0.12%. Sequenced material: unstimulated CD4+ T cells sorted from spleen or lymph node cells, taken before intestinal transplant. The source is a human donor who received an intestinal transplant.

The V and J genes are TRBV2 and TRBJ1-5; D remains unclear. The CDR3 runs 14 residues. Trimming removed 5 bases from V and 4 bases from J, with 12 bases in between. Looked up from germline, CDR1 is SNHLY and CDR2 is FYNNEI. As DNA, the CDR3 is TGTGCCAGCAGTAGGAGACATCCTAATCAGCCCCAGCATTTT. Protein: CASSRRHPNQPQHF.

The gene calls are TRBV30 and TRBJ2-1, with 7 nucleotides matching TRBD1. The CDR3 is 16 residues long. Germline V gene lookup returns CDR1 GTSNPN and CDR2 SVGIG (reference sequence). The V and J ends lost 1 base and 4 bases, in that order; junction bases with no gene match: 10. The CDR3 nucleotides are TGTGCCTGGAGTGCTACCGGGACAGTAAATTACAATGAGCAGTTCTTC. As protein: CAWSATGTVNYNEQFF.

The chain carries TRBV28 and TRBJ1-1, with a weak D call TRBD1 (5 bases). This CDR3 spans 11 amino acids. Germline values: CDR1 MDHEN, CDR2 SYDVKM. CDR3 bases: TGTGTTGCGTGGGACGGGTATGAAGCTTTCTTT. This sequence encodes CVAWDGYEAFF.

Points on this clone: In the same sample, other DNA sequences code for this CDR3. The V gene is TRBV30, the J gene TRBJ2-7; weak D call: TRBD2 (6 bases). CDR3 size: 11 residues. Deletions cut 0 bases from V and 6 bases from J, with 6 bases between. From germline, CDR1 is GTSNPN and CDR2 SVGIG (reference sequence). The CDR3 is CAWSVGGEQYF. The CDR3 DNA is TGTGCCTGGAGTGTGGGGGGCGAGCAGTACTTC.

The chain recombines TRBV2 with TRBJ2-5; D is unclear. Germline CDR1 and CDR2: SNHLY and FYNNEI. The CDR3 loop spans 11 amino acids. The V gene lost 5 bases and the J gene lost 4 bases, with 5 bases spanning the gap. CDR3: CASSPRETQYF. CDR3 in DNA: TGTGCCAGCAGTCCACGAGAGACCCAGTACTTC.

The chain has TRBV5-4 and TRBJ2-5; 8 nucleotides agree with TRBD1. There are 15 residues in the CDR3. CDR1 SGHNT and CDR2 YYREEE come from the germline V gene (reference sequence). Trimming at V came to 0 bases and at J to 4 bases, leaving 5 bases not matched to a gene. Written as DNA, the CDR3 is TGTGCCAGCAGCTTGGGACAGGGGATTCGAGAGACCCAGTACTTC. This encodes CASSLGQGIRETQYF. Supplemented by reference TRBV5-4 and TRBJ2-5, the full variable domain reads ETGVTQSPTHLIKTRGQQVTLRCSSQSGHNTVSWYQQALGQGPQFIFQYYREEENGRGNFPPRFSGLQFPNYSSELNVNALELDDSALYLCASSLGQGIRETQYFGPGTRLLVL.

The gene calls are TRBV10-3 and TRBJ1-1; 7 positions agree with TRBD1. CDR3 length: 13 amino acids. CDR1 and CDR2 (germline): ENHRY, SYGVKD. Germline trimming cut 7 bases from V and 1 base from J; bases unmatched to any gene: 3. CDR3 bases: TGTGCCATCACTCCAGGGGGGAACACTGAAGCTTTCTTT. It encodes CAITPGGNTEAFF.

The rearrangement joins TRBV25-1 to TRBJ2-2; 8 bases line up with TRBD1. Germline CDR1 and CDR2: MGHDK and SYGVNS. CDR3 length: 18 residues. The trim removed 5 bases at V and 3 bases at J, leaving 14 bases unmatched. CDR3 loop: CASSSHSGGRGYTGELFF. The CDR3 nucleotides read TGTGCCAGCAGTTCTCACTCAGGGGGCAGGGGGTACACCGGGGAGCTGTTTTTT.

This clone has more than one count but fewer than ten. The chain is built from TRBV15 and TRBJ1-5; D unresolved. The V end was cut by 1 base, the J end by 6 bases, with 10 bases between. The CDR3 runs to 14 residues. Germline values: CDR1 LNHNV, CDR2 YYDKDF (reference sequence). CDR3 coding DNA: TGTGCCACCAGCAGAGGTAGGGAAGGTCAGCCCCAGCATTTT. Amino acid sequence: CATSRGREGQPQHF.

CDR3 residues: CASTTNYEQYF. In DNA form, the CDR3 reads TGTGCCAGCACCACCAACTACGAGCAGTACTTC. This chain uses TRBV6-5 with TRBJ2-7; D remains ambiguous. Between the trimmed V and J ends, which lost 7 bases and 3 bases, there was a span of 7 bases. Germline assignment: CDR1 MNHEY and CDR2 SVGAGI. The CDR3 totals 11 residues.

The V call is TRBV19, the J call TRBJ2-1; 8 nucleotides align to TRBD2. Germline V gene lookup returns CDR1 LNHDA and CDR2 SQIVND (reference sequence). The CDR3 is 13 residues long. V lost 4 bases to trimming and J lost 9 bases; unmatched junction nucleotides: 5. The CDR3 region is CASSKQAGAEQFF. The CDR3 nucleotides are TGTGCCAGTAGTAAACAAGCGGGAGCTGAGCAGTTCTTC.

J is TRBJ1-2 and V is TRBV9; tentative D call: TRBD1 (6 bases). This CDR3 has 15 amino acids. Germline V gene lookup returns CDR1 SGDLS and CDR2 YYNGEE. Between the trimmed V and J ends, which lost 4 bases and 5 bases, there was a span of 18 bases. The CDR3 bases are TGTGCCAGCAGCCCCCCCGGGGGACAATGGTATGGCTACACCTTC. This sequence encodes CASSPPGGQWYGYTF.

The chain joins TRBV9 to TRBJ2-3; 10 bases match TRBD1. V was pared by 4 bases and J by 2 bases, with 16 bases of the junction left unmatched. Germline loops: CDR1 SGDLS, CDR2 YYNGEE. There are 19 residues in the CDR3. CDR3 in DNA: TGTGCCAGCAGCCCCCCAAGCTATTTCGGGACAGGGGACACAGATACGCAGTATTTT. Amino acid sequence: CASSPPSYFGTGDTDTQYF.

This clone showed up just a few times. CDR3: CASSLGGFSLEQYF. The CDR3 DNA is TGTGCCAGCAGCTTGGGAGGGTTCAGCCTCGAGCAGTACTTC. The chain uses TRBV5-4 and TRBJ2-7; D is possibly TRBD2 (5 bases). Trimming left V 0 bases short and J 6 bases short, with 13 bases between. Germline V lookup: CDR1 SGHNT, CDR2 YYREEE (reference sequence). The CDR3 runs to 14 residues.

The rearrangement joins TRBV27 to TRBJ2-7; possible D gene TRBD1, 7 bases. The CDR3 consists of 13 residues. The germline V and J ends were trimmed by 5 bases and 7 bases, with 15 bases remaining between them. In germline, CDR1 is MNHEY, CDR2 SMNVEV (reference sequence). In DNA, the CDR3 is TGTGCCAGCAGTCTGGAGGGGGCTGGGGAGCAGTACTTC. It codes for CASSLEGAGEQYF.

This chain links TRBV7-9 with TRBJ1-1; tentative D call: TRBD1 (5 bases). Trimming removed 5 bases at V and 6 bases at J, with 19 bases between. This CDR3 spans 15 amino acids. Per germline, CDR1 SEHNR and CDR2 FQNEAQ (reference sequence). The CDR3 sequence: CASSQVTVVVAEAFF. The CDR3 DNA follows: TGTGCCAGCAGCCAAGTGACAGTAGTGGTCGCTGAAGCTTTCTTT.

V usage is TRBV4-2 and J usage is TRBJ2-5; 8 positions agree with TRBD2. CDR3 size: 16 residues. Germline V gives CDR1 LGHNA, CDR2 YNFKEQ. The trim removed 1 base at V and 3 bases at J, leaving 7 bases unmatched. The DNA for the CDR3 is TGTGCCAGCAGCCAAGTTCAGGGTAGCGGGGAAGAGACCCAGTACTTC. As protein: CASSQVQGSGEETQYF.

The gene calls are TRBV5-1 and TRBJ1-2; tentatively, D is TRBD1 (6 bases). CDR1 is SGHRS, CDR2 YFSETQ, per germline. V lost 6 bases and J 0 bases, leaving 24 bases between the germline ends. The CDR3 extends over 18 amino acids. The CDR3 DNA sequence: TGCGCCAGCAACAAGGGGGGCCTAATCGGTGGGGCTAACTATGGCTACACCTTC. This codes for CASNKGGLIGGANYGYTF.

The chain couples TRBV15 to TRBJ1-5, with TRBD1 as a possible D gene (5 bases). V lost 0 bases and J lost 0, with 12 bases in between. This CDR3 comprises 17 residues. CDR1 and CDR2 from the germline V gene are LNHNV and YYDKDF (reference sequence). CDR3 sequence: CATSRDQGARSNQPQHF. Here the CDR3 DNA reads TGTGCCACCAGCAGAGATCAAGGGGCGCGTAGCAATCAGCCCCAGCATTTT. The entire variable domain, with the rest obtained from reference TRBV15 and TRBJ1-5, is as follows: DAMVIQNPRYQVTQFGKPVTLSCSQTLNHNVMYWYQQKSSQAPKLLFHYYDKDFNNEADTPDNFQSRRPNTSFCFLDIRSPGLGDTAMYLCATSRDQGARSNQPQHFGDGTRLSIL.

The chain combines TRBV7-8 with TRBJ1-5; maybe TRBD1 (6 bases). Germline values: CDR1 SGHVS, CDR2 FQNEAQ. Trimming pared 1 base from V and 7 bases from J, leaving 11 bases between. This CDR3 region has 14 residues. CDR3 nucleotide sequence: TGTGCCAGCAGCTTAGGATGGGGGCTCCAGCCCCAGCATTTT. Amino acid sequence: CASSLGWGLQPQHF.

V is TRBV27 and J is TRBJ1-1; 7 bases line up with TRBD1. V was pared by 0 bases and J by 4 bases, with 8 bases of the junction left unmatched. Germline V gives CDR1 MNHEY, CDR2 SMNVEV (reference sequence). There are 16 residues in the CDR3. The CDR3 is CASSLSGGTGATEAFF. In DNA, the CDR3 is TGTGCCAGCAGTTTATCTGGAGGAACAGGGGCCACTGAAGCTTTCTTT.

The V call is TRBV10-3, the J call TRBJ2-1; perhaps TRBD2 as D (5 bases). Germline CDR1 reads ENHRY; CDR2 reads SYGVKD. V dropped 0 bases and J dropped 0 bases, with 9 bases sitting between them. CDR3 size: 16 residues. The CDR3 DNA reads TGTGCCATCAGTGAGTCTGGACTGACCTCCTACAATGAGCAGTTCTTC. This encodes CAISESGLTSYNEQFF.

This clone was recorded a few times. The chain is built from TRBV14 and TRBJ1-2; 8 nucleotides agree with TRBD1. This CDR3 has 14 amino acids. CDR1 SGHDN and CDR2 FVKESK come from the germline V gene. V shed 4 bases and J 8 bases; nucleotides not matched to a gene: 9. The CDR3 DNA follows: TGTGCCAGCAGCCTTGACAGGGGCAAGAGGGGCTACACCTTC. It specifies CASSLDRGKRGYTF.

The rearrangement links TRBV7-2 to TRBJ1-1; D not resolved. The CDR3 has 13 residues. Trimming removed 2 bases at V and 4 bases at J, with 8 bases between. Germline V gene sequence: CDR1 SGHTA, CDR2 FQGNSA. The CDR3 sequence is CASSLKGSTEAFF. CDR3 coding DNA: TGTGCCAGCAGCTTAAAAGGGAGCACTGAAGCTTTCTTT.

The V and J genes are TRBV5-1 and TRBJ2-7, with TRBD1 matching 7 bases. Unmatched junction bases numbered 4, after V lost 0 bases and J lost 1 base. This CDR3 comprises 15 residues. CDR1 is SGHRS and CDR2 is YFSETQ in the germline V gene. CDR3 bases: TGCGCCAGCAGCTTGGAAACAGGGGTGTCCTACGAGCAGTACTTC. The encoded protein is CASSLETGVSYEQYF.

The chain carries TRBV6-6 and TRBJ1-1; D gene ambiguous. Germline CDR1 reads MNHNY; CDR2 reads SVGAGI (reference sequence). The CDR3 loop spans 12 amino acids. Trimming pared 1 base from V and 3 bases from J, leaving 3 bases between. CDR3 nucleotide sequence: TGTGCCAGCAGTTACTGGGACACTGAAGCTTTCTTT. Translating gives CASSYWDTEAFF.

Here the CDR3 DNA reads TGTGCCAGCAGTCCTGGCTCCTACGAGCAGTACTTC. This codes for CASSPGSYEQYF. V gene TRBV28 combines with J gene TRBJ2-7; D gene ambiguous. Germline CDR1 and CDR2: MDHEN and SYDVKM. Trimming left V 5 bases short and J 0 bases short, with 5 bases between. The CDR3 is 12 amino acids. Full variable domain (rest looked up from reference TRBV28 and TRBJ2-7): DVKVTQSSRYLVKRTGEKVFLECVQDMDHENMFWYRQDPGLGLRLIYFSYDVKMKEKGDIPEGYSVSREKKERFSLILESASTNQTSMYLCASSPGSYEQYFGPGTRLTVT.

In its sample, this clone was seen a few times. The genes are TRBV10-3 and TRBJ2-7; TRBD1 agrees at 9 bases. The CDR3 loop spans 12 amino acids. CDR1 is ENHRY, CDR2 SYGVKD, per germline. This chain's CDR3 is CATGTGSYEQYF. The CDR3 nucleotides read TGTGCTACCGGGACAGGGTCCTACGAGCAGTACTTC.

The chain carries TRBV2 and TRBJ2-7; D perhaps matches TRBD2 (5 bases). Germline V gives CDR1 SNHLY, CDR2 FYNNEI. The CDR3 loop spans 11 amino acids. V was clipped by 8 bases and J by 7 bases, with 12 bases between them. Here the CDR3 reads CASWRIGEQYF. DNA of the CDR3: TGTGCCAGCTGGAGGATCGGGGAGCAGTACTTC. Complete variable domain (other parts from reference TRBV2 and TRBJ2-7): EPEVTQTPSHQVTQMGQEVILRCVPISNHLYFYWYRQILGQKVEFLVSFYNNEISEKSEIFDDQFSVERPDGSNFTLKIRSTKLEDSAMYFCASWRIGEQYFGPGTRLTVT.

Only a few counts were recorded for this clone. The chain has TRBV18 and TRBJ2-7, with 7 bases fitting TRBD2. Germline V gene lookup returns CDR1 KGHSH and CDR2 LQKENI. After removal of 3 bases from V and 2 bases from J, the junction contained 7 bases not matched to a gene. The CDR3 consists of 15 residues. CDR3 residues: CASSPVGAGAYEQYF. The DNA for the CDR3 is TGTGCCAGCTCACCCGTCGGGGCGGGGGCCTACGAGCAGTACTTC.

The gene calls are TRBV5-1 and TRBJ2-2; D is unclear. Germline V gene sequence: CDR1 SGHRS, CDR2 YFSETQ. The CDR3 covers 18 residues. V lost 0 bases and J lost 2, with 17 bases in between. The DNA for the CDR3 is TGCGCCAGCAGCTTGGAAGGGTATCCCGGGCCTAACACCGGGGAGCTGTTTTTT. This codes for CASSLEGYPGPNTGELFF.